The sequence of this T cell receptor (beta chain) was determined in a study of T cells in Graves' hyperthyroidism and ophthalmopathy. No progression to ophthalmopathy during 18 months of follow-up defined stable disease. Newly diagnosed hyperthyroidism patients aged 18 to 65 years had disease lasting under 2 months. Germline V gene data show CDR1 as SNHLY and CDR2 as FYNNEI. This CDR3 has 14 amino acids. V was trimmed by 3 bases and J by 3 bases, leaving 12 bases between them. Regarding the study as a whole: Ophthalmopathy was separated from stable hyperthyroidism by a 13 V-J model.

Template material for amplifying TCR beta CDR3 regions consisted of RNA transcripts. Carried out on the TCR CDR3, a first-round RT-PCR used the HTBI primer set. TCRdb used MiXCR to reprocess the multiplex PCR reads, holding one entry per CDR3 protein. This sample yields under 400,000 distinct CDR3 sequences, of which over 11% are seen a single time; approximately 10% belongs to the top ten. This clonotype appeared many times. Its antigen remains unidentified. The sample taken for sequencing was blood. J is TRBJ2-7 and V is TRBV2; no clear D gene. The sequence was collected from an older woman with Graves' hyperthyroidism. CDR3 protein: CASSDPRFYYEQYF. CDR3 nucleotide sequence: TGTGCCAGCAGTGACCCAAGGTTTTACTACGAGCAGTACTTC.